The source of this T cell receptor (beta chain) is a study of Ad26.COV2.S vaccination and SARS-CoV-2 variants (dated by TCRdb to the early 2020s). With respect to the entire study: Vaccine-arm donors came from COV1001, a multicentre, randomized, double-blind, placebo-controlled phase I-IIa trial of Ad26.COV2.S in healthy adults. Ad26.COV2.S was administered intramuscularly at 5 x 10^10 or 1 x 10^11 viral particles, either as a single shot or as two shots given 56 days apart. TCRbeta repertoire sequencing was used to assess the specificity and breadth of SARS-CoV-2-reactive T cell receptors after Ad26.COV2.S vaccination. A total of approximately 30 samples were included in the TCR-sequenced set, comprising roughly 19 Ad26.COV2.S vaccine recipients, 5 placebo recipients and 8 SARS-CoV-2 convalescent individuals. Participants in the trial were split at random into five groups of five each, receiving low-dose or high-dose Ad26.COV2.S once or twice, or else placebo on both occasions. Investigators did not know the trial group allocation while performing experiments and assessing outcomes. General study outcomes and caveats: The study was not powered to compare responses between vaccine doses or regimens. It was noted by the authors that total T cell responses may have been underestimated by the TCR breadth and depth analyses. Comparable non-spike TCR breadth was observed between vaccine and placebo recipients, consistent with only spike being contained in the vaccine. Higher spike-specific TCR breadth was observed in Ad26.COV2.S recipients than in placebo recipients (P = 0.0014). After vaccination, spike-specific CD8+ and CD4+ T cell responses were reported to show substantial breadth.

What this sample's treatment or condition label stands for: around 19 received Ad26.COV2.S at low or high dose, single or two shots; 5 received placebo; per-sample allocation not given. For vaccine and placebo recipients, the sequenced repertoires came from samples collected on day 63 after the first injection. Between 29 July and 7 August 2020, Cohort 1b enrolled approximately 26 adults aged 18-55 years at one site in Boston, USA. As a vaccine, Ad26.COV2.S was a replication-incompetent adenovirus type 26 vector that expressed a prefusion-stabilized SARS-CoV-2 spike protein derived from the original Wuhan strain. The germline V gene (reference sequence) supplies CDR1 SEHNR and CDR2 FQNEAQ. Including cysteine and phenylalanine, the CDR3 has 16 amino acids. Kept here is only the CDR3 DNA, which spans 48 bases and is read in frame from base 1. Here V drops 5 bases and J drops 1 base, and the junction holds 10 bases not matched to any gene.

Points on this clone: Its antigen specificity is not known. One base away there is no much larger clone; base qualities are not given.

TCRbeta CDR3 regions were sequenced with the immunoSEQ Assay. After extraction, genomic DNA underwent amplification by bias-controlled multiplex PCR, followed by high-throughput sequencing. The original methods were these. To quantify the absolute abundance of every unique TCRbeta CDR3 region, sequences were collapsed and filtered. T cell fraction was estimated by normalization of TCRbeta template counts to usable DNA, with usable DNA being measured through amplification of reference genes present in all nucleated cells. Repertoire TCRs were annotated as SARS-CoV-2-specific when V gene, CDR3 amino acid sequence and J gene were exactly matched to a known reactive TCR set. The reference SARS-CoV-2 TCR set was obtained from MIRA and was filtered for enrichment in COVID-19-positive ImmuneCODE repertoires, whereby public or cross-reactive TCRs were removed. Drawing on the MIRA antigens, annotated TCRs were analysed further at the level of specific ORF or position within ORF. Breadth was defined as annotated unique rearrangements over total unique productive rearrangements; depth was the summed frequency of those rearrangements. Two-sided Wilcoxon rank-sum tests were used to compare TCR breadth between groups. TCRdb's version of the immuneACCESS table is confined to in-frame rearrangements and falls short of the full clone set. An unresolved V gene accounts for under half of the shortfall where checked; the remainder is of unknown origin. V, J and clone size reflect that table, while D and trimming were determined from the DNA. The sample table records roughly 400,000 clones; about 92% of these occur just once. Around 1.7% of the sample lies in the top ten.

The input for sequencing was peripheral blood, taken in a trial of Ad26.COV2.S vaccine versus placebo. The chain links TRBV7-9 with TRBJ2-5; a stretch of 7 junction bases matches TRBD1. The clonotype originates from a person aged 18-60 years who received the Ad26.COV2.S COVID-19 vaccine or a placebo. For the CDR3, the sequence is CASSPHRWDSQETQYF. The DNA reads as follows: TGTGCCAGCAGCCCGCATAGATGGGACAGCCAAGAGACCCAGTACTTC. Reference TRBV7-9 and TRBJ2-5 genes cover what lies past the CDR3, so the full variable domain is DTGVSQNPRHKITKRGQNVTFRCDPISEHNRLYWYRQTLGQGPEFLTYFQNEAQLEKSRLLSDRFSAERPKGSFSTLEIQRTEQGDSAMYLCASSPHRWDSQETQYFGPGTRLLVL.